This T cell receptor beta chain was identified in a study of cytomegalovirus exposure and HLA in healthy donors. The CDR3 totals 15 residues. Losses at the gene ends were 0 bases for V and 4 bases for J; bases not matched to a gene: 2. CDR1 is GTSNPN and CDR2 is SVGIG in the germline V gene (reference sequence). Notes on the study in general: Indistinguishability led to the exclusion of some V segments, TRBV6-2 and TRBV6-3 included.

The primer mix had 60 Vbeta and 13 Jbeta primers. Data came from immunoSEQ multiplex PCR; TCRdb stores just in-frame clones and leaves some out. The sample lists approximately 150,000 clones, more than 60% occurring once. Note on this clone: Its antigen is as yet unknown.

Sequenced sample: PBMCs. The receptor was derived from a woman younger than 45 in good health and CMV-seropositive. The V call is TRBV30, the J call TRBJ1-5, with 11 bases matching TRBD1. The DNA of the CDR3 is TGTGCCTGGAGTGTAGGGACAGGGGGGAATCAGCCCCAGCATTTT. Protein: CAWSVGTGGNQPQHF.